The 17 T cell receptor beta chains below were found in one sample sequenced in a study of CDR3 diversity in severe acne. Each CDR3 protein gets one entry after TCRdb re-called the PCR reads with MiXCR. The sample yields some 90,000 distinct CDR3 sequences, 45% to 55% seen once. What was sequenced was blood. Receptors were obtained from a male donor with severe acne vulgaris.

This clonotype was found many times. The chain recombines TRBV11-2 with TRBJ2-7; D may be TRBD1 (6 bases). V dropped 6 bases and J dropped 3 bases, with 12 bases sitting between them. Germline CDR1 is SGHAT and CDR2 is FQNNGV. The CDR3 runs 13 residues. In nucleotides, the CDR3 is TGTGCCAGCAGGACAAGGACAGACTACGAGCAGTACTTC. Translating it yields CASRTRTDYEQYF.

This clonotype rates as medium-sized. This chain links TRBV20-1 with TRBJ2-7; possibly TRBD1 for D (5 bases). The CDR3 contains 15 residues. Germline V lookup: CDR1 DFQATT, CDR2 SNEGSKA (reference sequence). Trimming shortened V by 3 bases and J by 0 bases, and 15 bases separated the two germline ends. The CDR3 protein is CSARAWGFSSYEQYF. For the CDR3, the DNA is TGCAGTGCTAGGGCGTGGGGCTTCTCCTCCTACGAGCAGTACTTC.

Points on this clonotype: The conserved closing phenylalanine or tryptophan is absent in this CDR3, likely reflecting a read error. The DNA is omitted, as the CDR3 cannot be located on it reliably, and the CDR3 follows TCRdb's listing. CDR3 sequence: CSVEKAEPPQNT. The chain joins TRBV29-1 to TRBJ1-3. Counting both end residues, the CDR3 totals 12 amino acids. Germline loops: CDR1 SQVTM, CDR2 ANQGSEA.

The J gene is TRBJ2-7, the V gene TRBV20-1; 10 bases line up with TRBD2. The junction had 2 bases not matched to a gene; V was cut back by 3 bases and J by 0 bases. The germline CDR1 and CDR2 sequences are DFQATT and SNEGSKA (reference sequence). There are 14 residues in the CDR3. The CDR3 DNA sequence: TGCAGTGCTAGTCCTAGCGGGGGCTCCTACGAGCAGTACTTC. This codes for CSASPSGGSYEQYF.

The chain links TRBV29-1 to TRBJ2-5; D possibly matches TRBD1 or TRBD2 (5 bases each). Germline CDR1 SQVTM, CDR2 ANQGSEA. The CDR3 contains 13 residues. The V gene lost 0 bases and the J gene lost 12 bases, with 17 bases spanning the gap. DNA for the CDR3: TGCAGCGTTGAAGATCGGGGCACAGACACCGAGTACTTC. It is translated as CSVEDRGTDTEYF.

This CDR3 reads CASSTDPTNEKLFF. The CDR3 region has the DNA TGCGCCAGCAGCACTGATCCAACTAATGAAAAACTGTTTTTT. V and J are TRBV5-1 and TRBJ1-4; D is unresolved. CDR3 length equals 14 residues. Germline lookup yields CDR1 SGHRS and CDR2 YFSETQ. The V gene lost 4 bases and the J gene lost 0 bases, with 7 bases spanning the gap.

The J gene is TRBJ2-7, the V gene TRBV7-9; perhaps TRBD1 as D (6 bases). Germline loops: CDR1 SEHNR, CDR2 FQNEAQ (reference sequence). The CDR3 extends over 13 amino acids. Between the trimmed V and J ends, which lost 5 bases and 1 base, there was a span of 9 bases. CDR3 bases: TGTGCCAGCAGCCCGGACAGATCCTACGAGCAGTACTTC. Its protein product is CASSPDRSYEQYF.

This chain's CDR3 is CSVVGSGSGSYEQYF. DNA for the CDR3: TGCAGCGTCGTAGGTAGCGGGAGCGGGTCCTACGAGCAGTACTTC. The chain links TRBV29-1 to TRBJ2-7; 9 nucleotides agree with TRBD2. CDR1 is SQVTM, CDR2 ANQGSEA, per germline. Trimming removed 6 bases from V and 1 base from J; junction bases left unmatched: 10. The CDR3 has 15 residues.

This clonotype has ten or more counts. The rearrangement uses TRBV7-2 and TRBJ1-4; 7 bases are shared with TRBD1. Germline values: CDR1 SGHTA, CDR2 FQGNSA. V lost 4 bases and J lost 0; bases outside the gene matches: 2. CDR3 length: 15 amino acids. The CDR3 DNA is TGTGCCAGCAGCTCTGGGACAGCAACTAATGAAAAACTGTTTTTT. Its protein is CASSSGTATNEKLFF. Using reference TRBV7-2 and TRBJ1-4 for the parts outside the CDR3, the full variable domain is GAGVSQSPSNKVTEKGKDVELRCDPISGHTALYWYRQSLGQGLEFLIYFQGNSAPDKSGLPSDRFSAERTGGSVSTLTIQRTQQEDSAVYLCASSSGTATNEKLFFGSGTQLSVL.

The gene calls are TRBV2 and TRBJ2-2; D is undetermined. The CDR3 has 11 residues. The V and J ends lost 2 bases and 5 bases respectively, with 0 bases between them. CDR1 is SNHLY, CDR2 FYNNEI, per germline. CDR3 sequence (DNA): TGTGCCAGCAGTGAAACCGGGGAGCTGTTTTTT. It specifies CASSETGELFF. The variable domain in full, with the rest retrieved from reference TRBV2 and TRBJ2-2, is EPEVTQTPSHQVTQMGQEVILRCVPISNHLYFYWYRQILGQKVEFLVSFYNNEISEKSEIFDDQFSVERPDGSNFTLKIRSTKLEDSAMYFCASSETGELFFGEGSRLTVL.

This clonotype has a handful of counts. A much larger clone differs from this one at a single base, so this may be a read error. This sequence joins TRBV11-1 and TRBJ2-2, with TRBD2 matching 9 bases. CDR1 and CDR2 from the germline V gene are SGHAT and FQDESV (reference sequence). This CDR3 spans 18 amino acids. V trimming: 4 bases; J trimming: 5 bases; junction bases outside the gene matches: 14. The CDR3 DNA reads as TGTGCCAGCAGCTCAGCACGGACTAGCGAGAGGTGGACCGGGGAGCTGTTTTTT. Its protein is CASSSARTSERWTGELFF.

This clonotype has at least ten counts. This chain joins TRBV29-1 and TRBJ2-1; 11 nucleotides match TRBD2. The CDR3 runs to 15 residues. Germline CDR1 reads SQVTM; CDR2 reads ANQGSEA. Trimming cost V 6 bases and J 4 bases; bases outside gene matches: 8. In DNA, the CDR3 is TGCAGCGTCTACGGGACTAGCGGAACTTACAATGAGCAGTTCTTC. Translating gives CSVYGTSGTYNEQFF.

The rearrangement uses TRBV7-9 and TRBJ2-3; D is unresolved. The CDR3 spans 15 residues. Trimming removed 1 base from V and 4 bases from J, with 12 bases in between. Germline CDR1 reads SEHNR; CDR2 reads FQNEAQ (reference sequence). CDR3 loop: CASSLVLGIADTQYF. CDR3 sequence (DNA): TGTGCCAGCAGCTTAGTCTTGGGGATCGCAGATACGCAGTATTTT.

J is TRBJ2-1 and V is TRBV20-1; 9 positions match TRBD2. The CDR3 sequence is 16 residues long. Germline V gene lookup returns CDR1 DFQATT and CDR2 SNEGSKA (reference sequence). V lost 0 bases, J lost 0 bases, and 3 bases stayed unmatched. In DNA form, the CDR3 reads TGCAGTGCTAGAGACCATAGCGGGAGCTCCTACAATGAGCAGTTCTTC. It translates to CSARDHSGSSYNEQFF.

With regard to this clonotype: Just one base apart from a much larger clone, this may be a read error. The chain carries TRBV5-1 and TRBJ2-3; D may be TRBD2 (6 bases). Deletions cut 2 bases from V and 5 bases from J, with 9 bases between. Germline CDR1 SGHRS, CDR2 YFSETQ. CDR3 length: 13 residues. The CDR3 here is CASSFTGVDTQYF. CDR3 nucleotide sequence: TGCGCCAGCAGCTTTACGGGAGTAGATACGCAGTATTTT.

The chain joins TRBV7-2 to TRBJ1-2, with 7 bases matching TRBD1. Germline CDR1 and CDR2: SGHTA and FQGNSA. J lost 6 bases, V lost 5 bases, and 9 bases had no gene match. The CDR3 runs 14 residues. The CDR3 DNA sequence: TGTGCCAGCAGCAACCGACAGGGTGTCCATGGCTACACCTTC. Its translation is CASSNRQGVHGYTF.

The V gene is TRBV19, the J gene TRBJ2-3, with 7 positions matching TRBD2. V lost 7 bases, J lost 3 bases, and 10 bases stayed unmatched. The length of the CDR3 is 15 residues. CDR1 is LNHDA, CDR2 SQIVND, per germline (reference sequence). The CDR3 is CASNPREGRTDTQYF. CDR3 DNA sequence: TGTGCCAGTAATCCGAGGGAGGGCCGGACAGATACGCAGTATTTT.